The clone carrying this T cell receptor (beta chain) was seen only a few times. What it binds is not known. The sample belongs to a study of T-cell reconstitution after alpha-beta-depleted transplantation in children. This sample's TCRbeta library carried unique molecular identifier barcodes. TCRdb processed the PCR reads anew with MiXCR; each CDR3 protein has one entry. The table has 300,000 to 350,000 distinct CDR3 sequences, around 15% seen once; the top ten hold about 41%. Study observations and caveats: There were some patients whose high TCRbeta diversity at day 60 came from surviving recipient T cells and thymic progenitors. By one year post-transplant, T-cell counts and diversity largely arose from T cells that were newly produced. The origin of alpha-beta T cells about two months after transplant was reportedly several hundred expanded graft clones.

V was shortened by 1 base and J by 9 bases, with 19 bases between the two germline ends. This CDR3 has 17 amino acids. The germline V gene encodes CDR1 LGHNA and CDR2 YSLEER. This receptor was obtained from a male patient aged 2 to 10 who had a stem cell transplant for acute lymphoblastic leukemia, so the T cells may come from the graft donor. The specimen comprised PBMCs, mostly from graft donor cells, sampled 360 days after TCRalphabeta/CD19-depleted stem cell transplant. V usage is TRBV4-3 and J usage is TRBJ1-6, with TRBD1 as a possible D gene (5 bases). The CDR3 reads CASSQVLGADESSPLHF. In nucleotides, the CDR3 is TGCGCCAGCAGCCAAGTATTAGGGGCGGATGAGAGTTCACCCCTCCACTTT.